What follows describes a single TCR beta chain. What it binds is unknown. This record comes from a study of neoadjuvant anti-PD-1 for oral cavity cancer. Looking at the study overall: Around day 43, patients without progression received a fourth nivolumab dose before surgery.

Profiled with immunoSEQ multiplex PCR; TCRdb holds only in-frame clones, not every one. The repertoire holds more than 13,000 clones, with roughly 73% as singletons. General observations from the study: TCR analyses covered only a few patients per response group. Pretreatment Treg/Th17 ratio correlated inversely with post-treatment tumor clonality.

V lost 8 bases and J lost 2; bases outside the gene matches: 13. From germline, CDR1 is GTSNPN and CDR2 SVGIG (reference sequence). This CDR3 has 15 residues. Time point in this sample: after neoadjuvant nivolumab, at surgical resection. The clonotype was recovered from a person between 40 and 85 years old with oral cavity squamous cell carcinoma. The material was PBMCs, obtained after nivolumab (anti-PD-1) treatment. The chain combines TRBV30 with TRBJ2-3, with 7 bases fitting TRBD2. CDR3 coding DNA: TGTGCCAGCCTCGGGCTAGCGGAGAACACAGATACGCAGTATTTT. Residues: CASLGLAENTDTQYF.